One sample yielded the 14 T cell receptor beta chains listed below, sequenced in a study of blood T cells in healthy people across ages (dated by TCRdb to between 2015 and 2017). The library was prepared using 5' RACE. A second about 7 to 12 cycle PCR used a sample-barcoded 5' primer and a J-beta primer mix. TCRdb trimmed the raw reads at Q25, called clones with MiXCR and kept productive beta chains. Entries that share a CDR3 protein sequence are merged under the most common genes and DNA. In this sample the table shows 1.8 million or so distinct CDR3 sequences, more than 35% of which occur a single time. 20% to 25% of the sample rests with the top ten. Sequenced: blood. The receptors were sampled from a human donor in good health.

The V and J genes are TRBV20-1 and TRBJ2-3, with 8 bases fitting TRBD1. V dropped 5 bases and J dropped 6; count of bases not matched to a gene: 19. The CDR3 is 17 amino acids. CDR1 is DFQATT, CDR2 SNEGSKA, per germline (reference sequence). As DNA, the CDR3 is TGCAGTGCTCAGACTCTACTCGGACAGGGAAAGGGTGATACGCAGTATTTT. It specifies CSAQTLLGQGKGDTQYF.

In this sample, this clonotype turned up a few times. The CDR3 loop is CATSTFEAYGYTF. The CDR3 coding sequence is TGTGCCACCAGCACCTTTGAGGCCTATGGCTACACCTTC. The V gene is TRBV15, the J gene TRBJ1-2, with D unclear. CDR1 LNHNV and CDR2 YYDKDF come from the germline V gene (reference sequence). The CDR3 runs 13 residues. V dropped 4 bases and J dropped 4 bases, with 10 bases sitting between them.

The V gene is TRBV2, the J gene TRBJ2-7; 8 bases are shared with TRBD1. The CDR3 totals 14 residues. V was clipped by 10 bases and J by 1 base; unmatched bases: 9. CDR1 SNHLY and CDR2 FYNNEI come from the germline V gene. The CDR3 DNA sequence: TGTGCCACCAGCGGTGGACAGGGTTCCTACGAGCAGTACTTC. As protein: CATSGGQGSYEQYF.

A few counts support this clonotype. The gene calls are TRBV12-3 or TRBV12-4 and TRBJ1-5, with 9 bases fitting TRBD1. With 3 bases clipped from V and 7 bases from J, the junction kept 13 bases outside the gene matches. This CDR3 is built from 17 residues. CDR3: CASSFYPWDREGQPQHF. The CDR3 bases are TGTGCCAGCAGTTTTTATCCTTGGGACAGGGAGGGACAGCCCCAGCATTTT.

With regard to this clonotype: At one of its ends the junction is not consistent with the germline gene, which may arise from a read error. The chain uses TRBV12-3 or TRBV12-4 and TRBJ1-2; 7 bases agree with TRBD1. The CDR3 totals 13 residues. CDR3 in amino acids: CASSIQGNYGCTF. The CDR3 DNA is TGTGCCAGCAGCATACAGGGGAACTATGGCTGCACCTTC.

V usage is TRBV29-1 and J usage is TRBJ1-2, with D uncertain. The CDR3 is 14 residues long. Germline values: CDR1 SQVTM, CDR2 ANQGSEA. V lost 6 bases and J lost 2, with 16 bases in between. The CDR3 loop is CSVLGSGNNYGYTF. CDR3 coding DNA: TGCAGCGTGTTAGGGAGCGGAAACAACTATGGCTACACCTTC.

In its sample, this clonotype was seen once. This CDR3 reads CASSLYERSNQPQHF. CDR3 coding DNA: TGTGCCAGCAGTTTATATGAGCGTAGCAATCAGCCCCAGCATTTT. The chain links TRBV28 to TRBJ1-5; D is unresolved. The CDR3 covers 15 residues. The ends were cut back, 1 base at V and 0 bases at J, with 7 bases in the middle. Per germline, CDR1 MDHEN and CDR2 SYDVKM.

This clonotype turned up a few times. In nucleotides, the CDR3 is TGTGCCAGCAGCTTAGGGGGGGTTACGAGCCAGTACTTC. Its translation is CASSLGGVTSQYF. The chain recombines TRBV7-2 with TRBJ2-7, with TRBD2 as a possible D gene (6 bases). V lost 1 base and J lost 10, with 14 bases in between. Germline V CDR1 and CDR2: SGHTA, FQGNSA. This CDR3 has 13 amino acids.

This clonotype was seen just once. The rearrangement joins TRBV6-6 to TRBJ2-7, with TRBD2 identical over 9 bases. Germline CDR1 reads MNHNY; CDR2 reads SVGAGI (reference sequence). V was pared by 5 bases and J by 0 bases, with 2 bases of the junction left unmatched. This CDR3 is built from 14 residues. The CDR3 DNA is TGTGCCAGCAGTGGGACTAGCTACTCCTACGAGCAGTACTTC. This codes for CASSGTSYSYEQYF.

Concerning this clonotype: This could be a read error, since a much larger clone is one nucleotide away. The rearrangement links TRBV29-1 to TRBJ1-5; the match to TRBD1 covers 10 bases. The CDR3 covers 12 residues. Trimming cost V 7 bases and J 6 bases; bases outside gene matches: 3. Germline CDR1 reads SQVTM; CDR2 reads ANQGSEA. CDR3 DNA sequence: TGCAGCGGTGGACAGGGGGGTCAGCCCCAGCATTTT. It specifies CSGGQGGQPQHF. Filled out from reference TRBV29-1 and TRBJ1-5, the complete variable domain reads SAVISQKPSRDICQRGTSLTIQCQVDSQVTMMFWYRQQPGQSLTLIATANQGSEATYESGFVIDKFPISRPNLTFSTLTVSNMSPEDSSIYLCSGGQGGQPQHFGDGTRLSIL.

DNA of the CDR3: TGTGCCAGCACGGGAAGAGAGGAGCTGTTTTTT. It yields the protein CASTGREELFF. The genes are TRBV12-3 or TRBV12-4 and TRBJ2-2, with D maybe TRBD2 (5 bases). This CDR3 has 11 amino acids. V was trimmed by 7 bases and J by 10 bases, leaving 10 bases between them.

J is TRBJ2-7 and V is TRBV29-1, with a possible D match to TRBD1 (5 bases). Trimming removed 6 bases from V and 2 bases from J, with 17 bases in between. In germline, CDR1 is SQVTM, CDR2 ANQGSEA. The CDR3 covers 14 residues. This CDR3 reads CSVDSPGRAYEQYF. Written as DNA, the CDR3 is TGCAGCGTCGATTCCCCTGGCAGGGCCTACGAGCAGTACTTC.

This clonotype was seen a few times. This chain connects TRBV5-8 to TRBJ1-2, with 9 bases that match TRBD1. Looked up from germline, CDR1 is SGHTS and CDR2 is YDEGEE. The CDR3 covers 18 residues. J lost 6 bases, V lost 2 bases, and 17 bases had no gene match. CDR3 loop: CASSFRRGQGPVRHGYTF. CDR3 sequence (DNA): TGTGCCAGCAGCTTCCGAAGGGGACAGGGTCCCGTGCGTCATGGCTACACCTTC.

The sample holds a few counts of this clonotype. The chain links TRBV7-2 to TRBJ2-1, with no clear D. Trimming removed 8 bases at V and 0 bases at J, with 8 bases between. The CDR3 runs to 13 residues. Germline V gene lookup returns CDR1 SGHTA and CDR2 FQGNSA. The CDR3 DNA is TGTGCCAGCGGGCAGTTCTCCTACAATGAGCAGTTCTTC. Translation gives CASGQFSYNEQFF. Supplemented by reference TRBV7-2 and TRBJ2-1, the full variable domain reads GAGVSQSPSNKVTEKGKDVELRCDPISGHTALYWYRQSLGQGLEFLIYFQGNSAPDKSGLPSDRFSAERTGGSVSTLTIQRTQQEDSAVYLCASGQFSYNEQFFGPGTRLTVL.